These 3 T cell receptor beta chains were all obtained from the same sample, sequenced in a study of T cells in Graves' hyperthyroidism and ophthalmopathy. The investigators amplified TCR beta CDR3 regions from RNA transcripts. Carried out on the TCR CDR3, a first-round RT-PCR used the HTBI primer set. TCRdb re-called the multiplex PCR reads with MiXCR, one entry per CDR3 protein. The sample shows about 710,000 distinct CDR3 sequences, less than 20% of them seen only once. Sample: blood. The receptors were sampled from a man younger than 35 with Graves' hyperthyroidism.

This clonotype was detected only a few times. J is TRBJ2-7 and V is TRBV10-3; 11 bases agree with TRBD2. Per germline, CDR1 ENHRY and CDR2 SYGVKD. V gave up 4 bases and J gave up 2 bases; unmatched junction bases: 7. The CDR3 consists of 16 residues. In DNA form, the CDR3 reads TGTGCCATCAGTGGAGGACTAGCGGGTAGCACCTACGAGCAGTACTTC. This translates into CAISGGLAGSTYEQYF.

This clonotype has at least ten counts. V is TRBV3-1 and J is TRBJ1-1; the match to TRBD1 covers 9 bases. The length of the CDR3 is 15 residues. Unmatched junction bases numbered 6, after V lost 3 bases and J lost 4 bases. Germline CDR1 is LGHDT and CDR2 is YNNKEL (reference sequence). The CDR3 spells CASSQPGQGGTEAFF. The CDR3, as DNA: TGTGCCAGCAGCCAGCCGGGACAGGGAGGCACTGAAGCTTTCTTT.

V and J are TRBV29-1 and TRBJ2-2, with D unclear. The CDR3 runs to 13 residues. Trimming shortened V by 1 base and J by 6 bases, and 9 bases separated the two germline ends. Germline V gene lookup returns CDR1 SQVTM and CDR2 ANQGSEA. The CDR3 reads CSVEARDPGELFF. The CDR3 nucleotides are TGCAGCGTTGAAGCACGAGACCCCGGGGAGCTGTTTTTT.